A selection of T cell receptor beta chains follows, all from one sample in a study of cytomegalovirus exposure and HLA in healthy donors. The method was immunoSEQ multiplex PCR; TCRdb's version includes in-frame clones alone and lacks a portion of them. Among some 150,000 clones listed, 90% to 95% were seen once. The specimen was PBMCs. Every receptor here comes from a man aged 18 to 35 in good health and CMV-seronegative. The CDR3 runs from the conserved cysteine through the conserved F or W.

v_gene	j_gene	CDR3aa
TRBV9	TRBJ2-1	CASTSGGPSYNEQFF
TRBV4-2	TRBJ1-2	CASSQELAGYTF
TRBV6-5	TRBJ1-1	CASSYSAIMNTEAFF
TRBV5-1	TRBJ2-3	CASSGGQGFTDTQYF
TRBV6-1	TRBJ1-1	CASSEPTGTGNTEAFF
TRBV7-6	TRBJ2-4	CASSLLGGAAKNIQYF
TRBV6-5	TRBJ2-4	CASSYSEVAKNIQYF
TRBV9	TRBJ2-1	CASSMTRSPFF
TRBV7-8	TRBJ1-2	CASSLRRREDYGYTF
TRBV10-2	TRBJ1-5	CASTTGLSQPQHF
TRBV5-1	TRBJ1-1	CASSALTMNTEAFF
TRBV12-2	TRBJ2-7	CASRPDRVKSYEQYF
TRBV4-3	TRBJ2-1	CASSQVSRAEQFF
TRBV5-4	TRBJ1-2	CASSLVQGGRGYTF
TRBV7-7	TRBJ2-7	CASSLGPTGYEQYF
TRBV30	TRBJ2-7	CAWARTGGVGGQYF
TRBV5-1	TRBJ2-5	CASSLRGLAGQETQYF
TRBV19	TRBJ2-1	CASRRLSVDEQFF
TRBV29-1	TRBJ2-7	CSVEAPRGGESYEQYF
TRBV18	TRBJ1-6	CASSPAIRDNSPLHF
TRBV10-1	TRBJ2-5	CASSEASLETQYF
TRBV6-1	TRBJ2-1	CASTKEGIKNEQFF
TRBV13	TRBJ2-2	CASSPTRDSNTGELFF
TRBV11-2	TRBJ2-1	CASSPPPGLANEQFF
TRBV10-3	TRBJ2-7	CATTDTDSYEQYF
TRBV2	TRBJ2-2	CASSLAGGPSGELFF
TRBV10-2	TRBJ2-3	CASKSSGRRDTQYF
TRBV29-1	TRBJ1-3	CSVDGTGGNTIYF
TRBV4-2	TRBJ1-5	CASTANNQPQHF
TRBV7-2	TRBJ1-1	CASSSYTGLAFF
TRBV6-1	TRBJ2-3	CASRPGTVSTDTQYF
TRBV13	TRBJ2-7	CASSGRTSGVSYEQYF
TRBV2	TRBJ2-3	CASSQGRADTQYF
TRBV6-1	TRBJ1-1	CASRKDSLHTEAFF
TRBV13	TRBJ2-2	CASSLEGPSRLFF
TRBV19	TRBJ1-2	CASSIDLGTGDGYTF
TRBV19	TRBJ2-1	CASSIKRGGSYNEQFF
TRBV7-2	TRBJ1-2	CASSYGTNYGYTF
TRBV14	TRBJ1-3	CASSQVGGLGNTIYF
TRBV30	TRBJ1-4	CAWTNRATNEKLFF
TRBV6-1	TRBJ2-1	CASSEIWGLSSYNEQFF
TRBV7-3	TRBJ1-1	CASSRQTDTEAFF
TRBV27	TRBJ2-2	CASSLSLGTTTGELFF
TRBV27	TRBJ2-7	CASRLTGFSYEQYF
TRBV7-2	TRBJ2-1	CASSLAAPWQFF
TRBV11-2	TRBJ1-3	CASSPGVGNTIYF
TRBV5-6	TRBJ2-7	CASSFRQLHYEQYF
TRBV5-1	TRBJ1-3	CASSLGAASFSGNTIYF
TRBV18	TRBJ2-7	CASSPRDTAYEQYF
TRBV23-1	TRBJ2-7	CASSQFGSLAGDHYEQYF
TRBV19	TRBJ1-1	CASSMGRLDRNTEAFF
TRBV4-1	TRBJ2-2	CASSQFTGGNTGELFF
TRBV5-1	TRBJ1-4	CASSLDGGTEKLFF
TRBV6-5	TRBJ1-5	CASSPGTGNNQPQHF
TRBV5-6	TRBJ2-7	CASSTYSYEQYF
TRBV30	TRBJ2-4	CAWIPGQSVAKNIQYF
TRBV29-1	TRBJ2-3	CSVMGASGLILTDTQYF
TRBV7-9	TRBJ1-6	CASSLDTPGYSPLHF